The rows below give T cell receptor beta chains drawn from one sample of a study of early T cells in non-severe SARS-CoV-2 infection. TCRdb recomputed calls from the 5' RACE reads with MiXCR, one row per CDR3 protein. This table holds tens of thousands of distinct CDR3 sequences, about an eighth found once. Sequenced sample: whole blood. All receptors derive from an adult who was a healthcare worker with PCR-confirmed SARS-CoV-2 infection or an uninfected control (not recorded which). Each CDR3 is given with its conserved first and last residue. Fields, in order: J gene, D gene, CDR3 length, V gene, clone size, CDR3 DNA, CDR3 protein. D genes are given only for firm matches. Rows may omit the clone size; those that give it use once, few, many or a size class.

J: TRBJ1-5; D: .; length: 13; V: TRBV10-3; size: many; DNA: TGTGCCATCAGTGCGGAGCAGAATCAGCCCCAGCATTTT; CDR3: CAISAEQNQPQHF
J: TRBJ2-3; D: .; length: 11; V: TRBV2; size: few; DNA: TGTGCCAGCAGTGACGGAGATACGCAGTATTTT; CDR3: CASSDGDTQYF
J: TRBJ2-2; D: TRBD1; length: 15; V: TRBV12-5; size: many; DNA: TGTGCTAGTGGGTCGACAGGGGGCTACACCGGGGAGCTGTTTTTT; CDR3: CASGSTGGYTGELFF
J: TRBJ2-7; D: .; length: 13; V: TRBV12-3/TRBV12-4; size: .; DNA: TGTGCCAGCGGCCTAGGGAATACCTACGAGCAGTACTTC; CDR3: CASGLGNTYEQYF
J: TRBJ1-5; D: .; length: 13; V: TRBV7-2; size: .; DNA: TGTGCCAGCAGCTTAAAGGGAAGTCAGCCCCAGCATTTT; CDR3: CASSLKGSQPQHF
J: TRBJ1-2; D: .; length: 13; V: TRBV20-1; size: .; DNA: TGCAGTGCCGCCGCGGGGGCGCAGAATGGCTACACCTTC; CDR3: CSAAAGAQNGYTF
J: TRBJ2-7; D: TRBD2; length: 11; V: TRBV4-2; size: few; DNA: TGTGCCAGCGAGAACGGGGGGGAGCAGTACTTC; CDR3: CASENGGEQYF
J: TRBJ2-2; D: TRBD1; length: 14; V: TRBV12-3/TRBV12-4; size: .; DNA: TGTGCCAGCAGCCCGACAGGGCTCACCGGGGAGCTGTTTTTT; CDR3: CASSPTGLTGELFF
J: TRBJ1-2; D: TRBD1; length: 15; V: TRBV13; size: few; DNA: TGTGCCAGCAGCTTATCGTGGGACAGGGCAAACGGCTACACCTTC; CDR3: CASSLSWDRANGYTF
J: TRBJ2-3; D: TRBD2; length: 17; V: TRBV5-4; size: many; DNA: TGTGCCAGCAGCCATAGCGGGGGTGGTCGGGTCACAGATACGCAGTATTTT; CDR3: CASSHSGGGRVTDTQYF
J: TRBJ1-2; D: .; length: 14; V: TRBV6-1; size: few; DNA: TGTGCCAGCAGAGAAAGACAGCCTGGCAGTGGCTACACCTTC; CDR3: CASRERQPGSGYTF
J: TRBJ2-2; D: .; length: 15; V: TRBV7-2; size: many; DNA: TGTGCCAGCAGCTTAGTGGCAATTGGCACCGGGGAGCTGTTTTTT; CDR3: CASSLVAIGTGELFF
J: TRBJ1-1; D: .; length: 15; V: TRBV27; size: many; DNA: TGTGCCAGCTCTTTGGGGACTGCCCCGAACACTGAAGCTTTCTTT; CDR3: CASSLGTAPNTEAFF
J: TRBJ1-5; D: .; length: 15; V: TRBV3-1; size: .; DNA: TGTGCCAGCAGCCAAGGCGGGGTGGGGAATCAGCCCCAGCATTTT; CDR3: CASSQGGVGNQPQHF
J: TRBJ2-1; D: TRBD1; length: 14; V: TRBV10-3; size: many; DNA: TGTGCCATAGAAGGACAGGGGGACGACAATGAGCAGTTCTTC; CDR3: CAIEGQGDDNEQFF
J: TRBJ2-5; D: .; length: 13; V: TRBV18; size: .; DNA: TGTGCCAGCTCACTTGCTGCGGGAGAGACCCAGTACTTC; CDR3: CASSLAAGETQYF
J: TRBJ2-1; D: TRBD2; length: 14; V: TRBV18; size: .; DNA: TGTGCCAGCGGACTAGCGGGAGTGGATAATGAGCAGTTCTTC; CDR3: CASGLAGVDNEQFF
J: TRBJ2-7; D: TRBD1; length: 14; V: TRBV6-5; size: many; DNA: TGTGCCAGCAGTCTACAGGGGGCCCCCTACGAGCAGTACTTC; CDR3: CASSLQGAPYEQYF
J: TRBJ2-7; D: .; length: 15; V: TRBV20-1; size: few; DNA: TGCAGTGCAACCCCGACAGGTTCCGCCTCCTACGAGCAGTACTTC; CDR3: CSATPTGSASYEQYF
J: TRBJ2-2; D: .; length: 19; V: TRBV7-9; size: few; DNA: TGTGCCAGCAGCATAAGGCCCGACCTAAGTGGGGATAACTCCGGGGAGCTGTTTTTT; CDR3: CASSIRPDLSGDNSGELFF
J: TRBJ1-4; D: .; length: 15; V: TRBV18; size: .; DNA: TGTGCCAGCTCACCAAGAGGGGCTGTTTATGAAAAACTGTTTTTT; CDR3: CASSPRGAVYEKLFF
J: TRBJ2-3; D: TRBD2; length: 17; V: TRBV6-5; size: many; DNA: TGTGCCAGCAGGTCCATATCTAGCGGGCCTACCACAGATACGCAGTATTTT; CDR3: CASRSISSGPTTDTQYF
J: TRBJ1-5; D: TRBD1; length: 15; V: TRBV6-2/TRBV6-3; size: .; DNA: TGTGCCAGCAGTCAACAGGGGTTTAGCAATCAGCCCCAGCATTTT; CDR3: CASSQQGFSNQPQHF
J: TRBJ2-5; D: .; length: 16; V: TRBV5-1; size: few; DNA: TGCGCCAGCAGCTTGGCCAAAGCGAGGGGACAAGAGACCCAGTACTTC; CDR3: CASSLAKARGQETQYF
J: TRBJ2-7; D: TRBD2; length: 13; V: TRBV20-1; size: few; DNA: TGCAGTGCTCCGGGACTAGCGGACTACGAGCAGTACTTC; CDR3: CSAPGLADYEQYF
J: TRBJ1-1; D: .; length: 14; V: TRBV10-2; size: .; DNA: TGCGCCAGCAGTTGGACAACCATGAACACTGAAGCTTTCTTT; CDR3: CASSWTTMNTEAFF
J: TRBJ1-6; D: .; length: 13; V: TRBV11-3; size: .; DNA: TGTGCCAGCAGCATCGGGGGCGATTCACCCCTCCACTTT; CDR3: CASSIGGDSPLHF
J: TRBJ1-5; D: .; length: 13; V: TRBV6-1; size: many; DNA: TGTGCCAGTACCCGGGGGGGCAATCAGCCCCAGCATTTT; CDR3: CASTRGGNQPQHF